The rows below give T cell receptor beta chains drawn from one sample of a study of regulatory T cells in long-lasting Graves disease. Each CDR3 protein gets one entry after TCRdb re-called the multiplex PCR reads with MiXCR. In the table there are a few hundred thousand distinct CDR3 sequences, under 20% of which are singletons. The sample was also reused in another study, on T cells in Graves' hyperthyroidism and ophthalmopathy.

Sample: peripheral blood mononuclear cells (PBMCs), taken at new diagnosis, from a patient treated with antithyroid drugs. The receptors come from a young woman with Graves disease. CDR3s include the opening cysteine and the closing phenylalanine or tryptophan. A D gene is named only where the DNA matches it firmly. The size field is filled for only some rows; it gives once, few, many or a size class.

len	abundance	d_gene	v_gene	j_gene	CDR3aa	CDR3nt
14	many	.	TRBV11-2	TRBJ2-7	CASSLGQDSYEQYF	TGTGCCAGCAGCCTGGGACAAGACTCCTACGAGCAGTACTTC
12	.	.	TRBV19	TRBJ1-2	CASSRAFHGYTF	TGTGCCAGTAGTCGTGCCTTCCATGGCTACACCTTC
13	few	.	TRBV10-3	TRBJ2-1	CATSIVAGNEQFF	TGTGCCACTTCAATTGTTGCGGGCAATGAGCAGTTCTTC
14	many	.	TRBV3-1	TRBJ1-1	CASSQAKVGTEAFF	TGTGCCAGCAGCCAAGCGAAGGTTGGTACTGAAGCTTTCTTT
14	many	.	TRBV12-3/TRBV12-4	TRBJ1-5	CASSLFGAAQPQHF	TGTGCCAGCAGCCTCTTTGGGGCAGCGCAGCCCCAGCATTTT
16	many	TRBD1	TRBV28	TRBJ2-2	CASGDRGILDTGELFF	TGTGCCAGCGGGGACAGGGGAATTTTAGACACCGGGGAGCTGTTTTTT
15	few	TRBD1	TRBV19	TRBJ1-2	CASSLTGTGYYGYTF	TGTGCCAGTAGTCTAACCGGGACAGGGTACTATGGTTACACCTTC
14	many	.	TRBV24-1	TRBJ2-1	CATSDFQTRSEQFF	TGTGCCACCAGTGATTTTCAGACTAGGAGTGAGCAGTTCTTC
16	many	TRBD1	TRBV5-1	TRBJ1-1	CASSPLTGGGGTEAFF	TGCGCCAGCAGCCCTCTGACAGGGGGCGGGGGCACTGAAGCTTTCTTT
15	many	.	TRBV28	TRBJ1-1	CASRPSSGGNTEAFF	TGTGCCAGCAGACCCTCATCTGGGGGAAACACTGAAGCTTTCTTT
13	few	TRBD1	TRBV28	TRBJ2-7	CASSSTPDRERYF	TGTGCCAGCAGTTCCACCCCGGACAGGGAGAGGTACTTC
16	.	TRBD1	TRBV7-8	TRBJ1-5	CASSAGPGGGNQPQHF	TGTGCCAGCAGCGCGGGGCCAGGGGGAGGCAATCAGCCCCAGCATTTT
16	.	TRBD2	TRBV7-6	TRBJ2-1	CASSLLGTSGYNEQFF	TGTGCCAGCAGCTTATTAGGGACTAGCGGCTACAATGAGCAGTTCTTC
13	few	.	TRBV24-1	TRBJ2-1	CATNRGAGNEQFF	TGTGCCACCAATCGAGGGGCAGGGAATGAGCAGTTCTTC
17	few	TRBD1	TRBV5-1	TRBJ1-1	CASSLGQGAWKDTEAFF	TGCGCCAGCAGCCTCGGACAGGGGGCTTGGAAGGACACTGAAGCTTTCTTT
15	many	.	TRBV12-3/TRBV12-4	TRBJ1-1	CASGQRDSPPVGAFF	TGTGCCAGCGGGCAACGAGACAGTCCCCCCGTGGGGGCTTTCTTT
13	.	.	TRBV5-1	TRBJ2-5	CASSLMSGETQYF	TGCGCCAGCAGCTTGATGTCCGGGGAGACCCAGTACTTC
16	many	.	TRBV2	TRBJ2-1	CASSESPRGTYNEQFF	TGTGCCAGCAGTGAATCCCCCCGGGGGACCTACAATGAGCAGTTCTTC
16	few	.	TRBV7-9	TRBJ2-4	CASSFPPAHSKNIQYF	TGTGCCAGCAGCTTCCCCCCCGCGCACTCCAAAAACATTCAGTACTTC
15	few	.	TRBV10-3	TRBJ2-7	CAVKGGGDSSYEQYF	TGTGCCGTTAAAGGTGGCGGGGATAGCTCCTACGAGCAGTACTTC
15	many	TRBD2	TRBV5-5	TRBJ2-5	CASSYPAGGQETQYF	TGTGCCAGCAGCTACCCTGCGGGAGGCCAAGAGACCCAGTACTTC
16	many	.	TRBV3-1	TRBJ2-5	CASSLIGSRLEETQYF	TGTGCCAGCAGCCTGATAGGATCAAGACTAGAAGAGACCCAGTACTTC
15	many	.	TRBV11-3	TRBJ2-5	CASSQTGTAYGAQYF	TGTGCCAGCAGCCAAACCGGGACTGCTTATGGGGCCCAGTACTTC
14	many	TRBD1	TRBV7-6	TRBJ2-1	CASSRDRGDNEQFF	TGTGCCAGCAGCCGGGACAGGGGGGACAATGAGCAGTTCTTC
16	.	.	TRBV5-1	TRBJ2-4	CASSLEAVPPKNIQYF	TGCGCCAGCAGCTTGGAGGCGGTCCCCCCCAAAAACATTCAGTACTTC
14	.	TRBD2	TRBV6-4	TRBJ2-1	CATRTSGFYNEQFF	TGTGCCACCCGGACTAGCGGATTCTACAATGAGCAGTTCTTC
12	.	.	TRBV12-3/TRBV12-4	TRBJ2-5	CASCGQEETQYF	TGTGCCAGCTGCGGACAAGAAGAGACCCAGTACTTC
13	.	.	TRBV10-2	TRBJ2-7	CASRSRGPYEQYF	TGCGCCAGCAGGTCCAGGGGTCCCTACGAGCAGTACTTC
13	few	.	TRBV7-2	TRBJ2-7	CASSSPFGREQYF	TGTGCCAGCAGCTCACCGTTCGGTCGAGAGCAGTACTTC
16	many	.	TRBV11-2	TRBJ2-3	CASSLQPGKPTDTQYF	TGTGCCAGCAGCTTACAACCGGGAAAGCCAACAGATACGCAGTATTTT
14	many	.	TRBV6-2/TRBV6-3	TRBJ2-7	CASSSPTSSYEQYF	TGTGCCAGCAGTTCCCCGACTAGTTCCTACGAGCAGTACTTC
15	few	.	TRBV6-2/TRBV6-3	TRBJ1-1	CASRVSGDGNTEAFF	TGTGCCAGCAGGGTTTCGGGTGACGGAAACACTGAAGCTTTCTTT
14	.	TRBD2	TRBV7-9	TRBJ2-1	CASPPSGGYNEQFF	TGTGCCAGTCCTCCTAGCGGGGGTTACAATGAGCAGTTCTTC
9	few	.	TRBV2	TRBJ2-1	CASRGEQFF	TGTGCCAGCAGGGGGGAGCAGTTCTTC
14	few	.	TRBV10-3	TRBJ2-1	CAIGAAGSYNEQFF	TGTGCCATCGGGGCGGCGGGGTCCTACAATGAGCAGTTCTTC
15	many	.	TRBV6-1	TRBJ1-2	CASGLTGKGLSGYTF	TGTGCCAGCGGACTTACAGGGAAAGGTCTCTCCGGCTACACCTTC
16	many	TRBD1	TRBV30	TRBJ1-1	CAWVPTGAIMNTEAFF	TGTGCCTGGGTCCCGACAGGGGCGATCATGAACACTGAAGCTTTCTTT
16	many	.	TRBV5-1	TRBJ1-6	CASSRTVDRANSPLHF	TGCGCCAGCAGCCGGACCGTGGACAGAGCTAATTCACCCCTCCACTTT
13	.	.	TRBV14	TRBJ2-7	CASSQVKGGEQYF	TGTGCCAGCAGCCAAGTCAAGGGGGGAGAGCAGTACTTC
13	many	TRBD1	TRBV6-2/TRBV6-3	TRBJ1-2	CASRGQSGYGYTF	TGTGCCAGCAGGGGACAGTCCGGCTATGGCTACACCTTC
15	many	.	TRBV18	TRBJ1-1	CASARALGWGTEAFF	TGTGCCAGCGCACGGGCGTTGGGCTGGGGCACTGAAGCTTTCTTT
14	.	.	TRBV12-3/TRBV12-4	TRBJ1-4	CASSLGGGEEKLFF	TGTGCCAGCAGTTTAGGGGGAGGGGAGGAAAAACTGTTTTTT
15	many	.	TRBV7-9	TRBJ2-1	CASSLLGRGYNEQFF	TGTGCCAGCAGCTTACTGGGCAGGGGATACAATGAGCAGTTCTTC
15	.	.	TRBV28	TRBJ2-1	CASSSRLLLNNEQFF	TGTGCCAGCAGTTCAAGGCTACTTCTGAACAATGAGCAGTTCTTC